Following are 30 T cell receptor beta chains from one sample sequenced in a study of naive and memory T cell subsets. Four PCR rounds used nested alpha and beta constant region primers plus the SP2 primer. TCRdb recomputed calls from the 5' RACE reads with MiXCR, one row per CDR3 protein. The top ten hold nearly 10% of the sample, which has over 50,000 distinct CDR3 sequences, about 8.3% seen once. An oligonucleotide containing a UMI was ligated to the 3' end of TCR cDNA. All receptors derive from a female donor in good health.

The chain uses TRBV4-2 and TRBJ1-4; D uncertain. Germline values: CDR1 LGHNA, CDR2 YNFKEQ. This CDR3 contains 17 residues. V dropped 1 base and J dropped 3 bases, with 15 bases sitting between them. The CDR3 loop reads CASSQGLLGGANEKLFF. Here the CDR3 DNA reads TGTGCCAGCAGCCAAGGACTCCTTGGCGGAGCTAATGAAAAACTGTTTTTT.

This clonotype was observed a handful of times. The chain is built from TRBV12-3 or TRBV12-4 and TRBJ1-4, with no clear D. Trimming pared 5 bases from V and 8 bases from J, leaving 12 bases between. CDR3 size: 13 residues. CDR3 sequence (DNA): TGTGCCAGCAGTCGGAGGGTAGGGGAAAAACTGTTTTTT. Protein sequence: CASSRRVGEKLFF.

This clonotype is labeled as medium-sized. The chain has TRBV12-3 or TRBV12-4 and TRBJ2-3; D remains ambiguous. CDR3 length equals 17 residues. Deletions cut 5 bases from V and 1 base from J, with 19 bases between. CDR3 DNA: TGTGCCAGCAGTCAGTATCCACCCGTAGAGGGCACAGATACGCAGTATTTT. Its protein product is CASSQYPPVEGTDTQYF.

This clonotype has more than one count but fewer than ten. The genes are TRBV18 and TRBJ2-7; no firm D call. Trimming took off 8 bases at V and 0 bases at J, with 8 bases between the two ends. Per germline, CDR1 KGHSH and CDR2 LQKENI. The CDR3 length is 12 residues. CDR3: CASRTDSYEQYF. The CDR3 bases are TGTGCCAGCCGGACGGACTCCTACGAGCAGTACTTC.

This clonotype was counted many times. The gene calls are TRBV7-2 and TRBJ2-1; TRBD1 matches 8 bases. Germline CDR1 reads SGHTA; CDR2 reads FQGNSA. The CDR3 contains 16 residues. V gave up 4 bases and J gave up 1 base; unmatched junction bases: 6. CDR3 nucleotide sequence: TGTGCCAGCAGCTCGAGGAGGGACAGGTCCTACAATGAGCAGTTCTTC. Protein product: CASSSRRDRSYNEQFF.

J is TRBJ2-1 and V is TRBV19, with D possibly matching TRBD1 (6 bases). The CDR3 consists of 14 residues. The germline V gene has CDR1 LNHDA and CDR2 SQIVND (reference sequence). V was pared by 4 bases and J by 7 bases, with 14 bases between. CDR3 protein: CASSKKTQGNEQFF. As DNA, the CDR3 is TGTGCCAGTAGTAAAAAAACTCAGGGGAATGAGCAGTTCTTC.

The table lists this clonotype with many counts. The CDR3 sequence: CASSQGGSFGNQPQHF. Written as DNA, the CDR3 is TGCGCCAGCAGCCAAGGAGGCTCGTTTGGCAATCAGCCCCAGCATTTT. The V call is TRBV4-3, the J call TRBJ1-5; D unresolved. Germline CDR1 and CDR2: LGHNA and YSLEER. This CDR3 is built from 16 residues. With 1 base removed from V and 2 bases from J, the gap between germline ends came to 12 bases.

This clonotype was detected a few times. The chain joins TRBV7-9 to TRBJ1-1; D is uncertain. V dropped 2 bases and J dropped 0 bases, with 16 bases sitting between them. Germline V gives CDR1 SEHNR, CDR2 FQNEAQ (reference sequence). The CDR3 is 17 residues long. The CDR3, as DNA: TGTGCCAGCAGCTTAAGTTTTTCCGCAGACATGAACACTGAAGCTTTCTTT. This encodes CASSLSFSADMNTEAFF.

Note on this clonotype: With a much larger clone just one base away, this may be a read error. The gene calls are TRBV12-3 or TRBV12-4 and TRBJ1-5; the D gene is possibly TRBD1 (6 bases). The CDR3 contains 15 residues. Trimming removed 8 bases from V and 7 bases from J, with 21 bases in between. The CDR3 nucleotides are TGTGCCAGCGGTGCGGGGACTCCCAGGGGACAGCCCCAGCATTTT. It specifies CASGAGTPRGQPQHF.

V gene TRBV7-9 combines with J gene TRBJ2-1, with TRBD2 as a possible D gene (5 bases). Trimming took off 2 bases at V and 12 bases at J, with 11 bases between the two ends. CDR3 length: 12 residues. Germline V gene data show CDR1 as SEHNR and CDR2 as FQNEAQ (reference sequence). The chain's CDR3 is CASSLNFEGQFF. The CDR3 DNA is TGTGCCAGCAGCTTAAATTTCGAGGGGCAGTTCTTC. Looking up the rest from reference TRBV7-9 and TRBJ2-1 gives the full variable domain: DTGVSQNPRHKITKRGQNVTFRCDPISEHNRLYWYRQTLGQGPEFLTYFQNEAQLEKSRLLSDRFSAERPKGSFSTLEIQRTEQGDSAMYLCASSLNFEGQFFGPGTRLTVL.

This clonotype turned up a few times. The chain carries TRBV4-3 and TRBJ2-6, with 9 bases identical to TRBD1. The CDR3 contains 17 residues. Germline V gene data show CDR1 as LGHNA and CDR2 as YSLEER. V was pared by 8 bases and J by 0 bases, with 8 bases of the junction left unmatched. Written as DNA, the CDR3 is TGCGCCAGCGACCCGGGACAGGGAAACTCTGGGGCCAACGTCCTGACTTTC. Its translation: CASDPGQGNSGANVLTF.

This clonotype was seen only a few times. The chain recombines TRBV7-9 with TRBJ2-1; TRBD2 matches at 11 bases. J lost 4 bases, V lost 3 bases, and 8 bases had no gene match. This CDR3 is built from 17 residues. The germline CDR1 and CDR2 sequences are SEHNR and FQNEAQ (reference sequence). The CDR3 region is CASSFVPGLAAYNEQFF. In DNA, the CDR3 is TGTGCCAGCAGCTTCGTCCCGGGACTAGCGGCTTACAATGAGCAGTTCTTC.

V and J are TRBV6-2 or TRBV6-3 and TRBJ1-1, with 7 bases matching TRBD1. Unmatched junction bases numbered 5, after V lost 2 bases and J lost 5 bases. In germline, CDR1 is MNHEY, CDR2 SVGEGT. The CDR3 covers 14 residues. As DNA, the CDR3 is TGTGCCAGCAGTTACGGGACAGAACAAACTGAAGCTTTCTTT. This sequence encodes CASSYGTEQTEAFF.

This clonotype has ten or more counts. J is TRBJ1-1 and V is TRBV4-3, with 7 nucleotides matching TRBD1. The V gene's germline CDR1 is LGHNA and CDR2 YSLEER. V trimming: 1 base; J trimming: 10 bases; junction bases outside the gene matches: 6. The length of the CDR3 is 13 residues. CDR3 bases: TGCGCCAGCAGCCAAGTGTACAGGGGTGCAGCTTTCTTT. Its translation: CASSQVYRGAAFF.

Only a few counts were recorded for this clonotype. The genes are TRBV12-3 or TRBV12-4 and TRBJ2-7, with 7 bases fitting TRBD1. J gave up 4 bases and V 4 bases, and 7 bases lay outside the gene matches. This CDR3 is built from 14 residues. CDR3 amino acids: CASSSGGLVYEQYF. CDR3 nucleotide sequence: TGTGCCAGCAGTTCAGGGGGATTGGTGTACGAGCAGTACTTC.

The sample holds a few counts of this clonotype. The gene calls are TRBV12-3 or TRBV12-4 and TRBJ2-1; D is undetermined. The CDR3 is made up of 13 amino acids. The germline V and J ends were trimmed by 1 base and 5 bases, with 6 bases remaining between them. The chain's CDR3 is CASSLGVDNEQFF. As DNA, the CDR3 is TGTGCCAGCAGTTTAGGGGTGGACAATGAGCAGTTCTTC.

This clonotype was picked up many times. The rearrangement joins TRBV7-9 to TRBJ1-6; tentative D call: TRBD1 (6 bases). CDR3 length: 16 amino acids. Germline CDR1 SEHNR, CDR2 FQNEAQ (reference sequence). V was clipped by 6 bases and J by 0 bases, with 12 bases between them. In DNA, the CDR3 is TGTGCCAGCAGGCTTACAGGGAGCTCCTATAATTCACCCCTCCACTTT. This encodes CASRLTGSSYNSPLHF. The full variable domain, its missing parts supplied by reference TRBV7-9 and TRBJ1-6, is DTGVSQNPRHKITKRGQNVTFRCDPISEHNRLYWYRQTLGQGPEFLTYFQNEAQLEKSRLLSDRFSAERPKGSFSTLEIQRTEQGDSAMYLCASRLTGSSYNSPLHFGNGTRLTVT.

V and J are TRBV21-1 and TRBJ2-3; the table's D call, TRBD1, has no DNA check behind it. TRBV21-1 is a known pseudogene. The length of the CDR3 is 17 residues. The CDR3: CASSPLPGAASTDTQYF. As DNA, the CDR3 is TGTGCCAGCAGCCCTCTTCCCGGGGCGGCAAGCACAGATACGCAGTATTTT.

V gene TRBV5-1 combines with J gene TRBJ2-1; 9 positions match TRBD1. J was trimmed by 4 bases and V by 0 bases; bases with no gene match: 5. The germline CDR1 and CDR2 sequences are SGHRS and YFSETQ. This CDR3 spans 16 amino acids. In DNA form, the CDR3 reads TGCGCCAGCAGCTTGGAGACAGGGGGGGAATACAATGAGCAGTTCTTC. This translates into CASSLETGGEYNEQFF.

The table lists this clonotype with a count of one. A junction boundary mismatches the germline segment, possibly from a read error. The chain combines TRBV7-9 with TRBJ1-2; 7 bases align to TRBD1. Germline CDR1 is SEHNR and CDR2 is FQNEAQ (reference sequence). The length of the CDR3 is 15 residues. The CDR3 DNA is TGTGCCAGCAGCTTAAGTGCAGGGGGTAACTATGGCGACACCTTC. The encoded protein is CASSLSAGGNYGDTF.

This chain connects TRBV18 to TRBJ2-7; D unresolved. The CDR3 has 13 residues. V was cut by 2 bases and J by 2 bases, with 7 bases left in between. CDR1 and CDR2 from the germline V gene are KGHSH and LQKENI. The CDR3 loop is CASSPGRTYEQYF. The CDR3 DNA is TGTGCCAGCTCACCAGGGCGAACCTACGAGCAGTACTTC.

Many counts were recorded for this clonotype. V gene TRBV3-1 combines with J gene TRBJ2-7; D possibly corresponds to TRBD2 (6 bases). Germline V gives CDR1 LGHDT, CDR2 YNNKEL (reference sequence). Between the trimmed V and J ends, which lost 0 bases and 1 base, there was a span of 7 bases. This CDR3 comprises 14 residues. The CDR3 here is CASSQEGGSYEQYF. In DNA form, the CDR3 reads TGTGCCAGCAGCCAAGAAGGAGGGTCCTACGAGCAGTACTTC.

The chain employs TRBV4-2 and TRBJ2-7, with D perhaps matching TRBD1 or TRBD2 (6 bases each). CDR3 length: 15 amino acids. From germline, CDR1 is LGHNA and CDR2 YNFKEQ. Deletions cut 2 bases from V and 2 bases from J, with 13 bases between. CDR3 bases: TGTGCCAGCAGCCAACACGGGGGCGCGGCCTACGAGCAGTACTTC. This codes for CASSQHGGAAYEQYF.

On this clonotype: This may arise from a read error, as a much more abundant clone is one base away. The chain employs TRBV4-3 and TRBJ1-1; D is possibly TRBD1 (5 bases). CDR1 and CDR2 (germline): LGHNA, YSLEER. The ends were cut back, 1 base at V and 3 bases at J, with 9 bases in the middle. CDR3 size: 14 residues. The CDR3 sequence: CASSQAGRHTEAFF. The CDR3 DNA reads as TGCGCCAGCAGCCAAGCAGGGCGGCACACTGAAGCTTTCTTT.

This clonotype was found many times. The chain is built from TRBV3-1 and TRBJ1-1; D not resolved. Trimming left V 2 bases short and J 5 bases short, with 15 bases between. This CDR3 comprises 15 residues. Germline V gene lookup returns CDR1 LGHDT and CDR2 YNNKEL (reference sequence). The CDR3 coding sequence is TGTGCCAGCAGCCAACCTGGACGGGGTGGAACTGAAGCTTTCTTT. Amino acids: CASSQPGRGGTEAFF.

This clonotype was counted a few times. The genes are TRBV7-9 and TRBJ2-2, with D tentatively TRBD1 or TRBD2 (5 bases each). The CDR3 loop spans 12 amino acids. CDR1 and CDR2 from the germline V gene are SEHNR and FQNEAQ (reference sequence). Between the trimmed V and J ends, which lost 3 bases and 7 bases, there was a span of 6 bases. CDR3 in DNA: TGTGCCAGCAGCTTGGGGGACGGGGAGCTGTTTTTT. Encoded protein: CASSLGDGELFF.

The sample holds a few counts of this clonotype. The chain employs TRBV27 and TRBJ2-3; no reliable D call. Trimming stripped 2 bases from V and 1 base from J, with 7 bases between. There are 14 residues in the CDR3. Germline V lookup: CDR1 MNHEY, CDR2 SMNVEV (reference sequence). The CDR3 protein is CASSLGFGTDTQYF. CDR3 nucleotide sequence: TGTGCCAGCAGTTTAGGGTTTGGCACAGATACGCAGTATTTT.

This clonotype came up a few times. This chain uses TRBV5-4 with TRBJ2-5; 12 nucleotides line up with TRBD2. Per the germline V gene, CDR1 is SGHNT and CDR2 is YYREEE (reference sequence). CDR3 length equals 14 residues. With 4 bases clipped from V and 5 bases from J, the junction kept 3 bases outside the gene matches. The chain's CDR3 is CASSRGLAGETQYF. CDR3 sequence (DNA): TGTGCCAGCAGCCGTGGACTAGCGGGGGAGACCCAGTACTTC.

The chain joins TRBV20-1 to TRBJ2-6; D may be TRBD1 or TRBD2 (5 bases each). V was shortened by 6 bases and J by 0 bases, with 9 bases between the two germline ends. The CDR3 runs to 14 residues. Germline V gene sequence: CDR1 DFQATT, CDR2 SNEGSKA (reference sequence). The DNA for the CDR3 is TGCAGTGCCACTAGGGGCTCTGGGGCCAACGTCCTGACTTTC. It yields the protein CSATRGSGANVLTF.

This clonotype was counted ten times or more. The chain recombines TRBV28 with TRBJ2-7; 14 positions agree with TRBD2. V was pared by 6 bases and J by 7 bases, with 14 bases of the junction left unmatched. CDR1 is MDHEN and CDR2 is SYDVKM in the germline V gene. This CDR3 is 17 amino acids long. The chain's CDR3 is CASRIGLAGGQTGEQYF. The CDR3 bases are TGTGCCAGCAGGATAGGACTAGCGGGGGGCCAGACGGGAGAGCAGTACTTC.